Presented here are 27 T cell receptor beta chains from one specimen sequenced in a study of metastatic and nonmetastatic thyroid tumors (dated by TCRdb to about 2020). The library was made by PCR. Sequencing was carried out with an Illumina HiSeq 4000. TCRdb reprocessing: public reads trimmed at Q25 with fastp, clones called with MiXCR, in-frame beta chains kept. Here the sample has 35,000 to 50,000 clones; roughly 4% occur a single time. Of the sample, roughly 9.8% falls within the top ten clones. None of the patients had been given any treatment before thyroid surgery. The sequencing sample was made of blood. Source of these receptors: a female donor with papillary thyroid cancer or a benign thyroid nodule (not recorded which). Some clones in this sample may be carry-over from other donors' samples.

This clone has at least ten counts. V and J are TRBV11-2 and TRBJ2-5; D is unresolved. Germline V CDR1 and CDR2: SGHAT, FQNNGV. The CDR3 has 16 amino acids. With 2 bases removed from V and 4 bases from J, the gap between germline ends came to 17 bases. As DNA, the CDR3 is TGTGCCAGCAGCTTAAAACCACATACTCTGCCAGAGACCCAGTACTTC. This sequence encodes CASSLKPHTLPETQYF.

This clone appeared many times. Other DNA sequences within the sample encode an identical CDR3. V usage is TRBV27 and J usage is TRBJ1-4; D is unclear. Germline loops: CDR1 MNHEY, CDR2 SMNVEV (reference sequence). This CDR3 is built from 13 residues. V was pared by 7 bases and J by 7 bases, with 13 bases between. The CDR3, as DNA: TGTGCCAGCAAGGACCCCTTGGGTGAAAAACTGTTTTTT. Protein: CASKDPLGEKLFF.

The rearrangement uses TRBV7-2 and TRBJ2-1; D not resolved. V was pared by 5 bases and J by 5 bases, with 10 bases between. The CDR3 length is 13 residues. Germline V CDR1 and CDR2: SGHTA, FQGNSA. CDR3 region: CASSPGTNNEQFF. CDR3 bases: TGTGCCAGCAGCCCCGGAACCAACAATGAGCAGTTCTTC.

This clone was recorded at least ten times. The chain is built from TRBV4-1 and TRBJ2-1, with 10 bases that match TRBD2. V was pared by 0 bases and J by 6 bases, with 5 bases of the junction left unmatched. The CDR3 has 16 residues. Germline V gene sequence: CDR1 MGHRA, CDR2 YSYEKL. The CDR3 bases are TGCGCCAGCAGCCAAGATACTAGCGGGATCCCCAATGAGCAGTTCTTC. This codes for CASSQDTSGIPNEQFF.

There are many counts of this clone. The chain couples TRBV19 to TRBJ2-1; TRBD2 matches at 9 bases. V lost 5 bases to trimming and J lost 10 bases; unmatched junction nucleotides: 9. CDR1 is LNHDA, CDR2 SQIVND, per germline (reference sequence). The CDR3 is 14 residues long. The CDR3 is CASSYRAGGGEQFF. CDR3 coding DNA: TGTGCCAGTAGTTATCGAGCGGGAGGAGGGGAGCAGTTCTTC.

This clone was observed many times. Other DNA sequences in this specimen translate into the identical CDR3. DNA for the CDR3: TGTGCCAGCAGGGCTTTCCGCACCGGGGAGCTGTTTTTT. It translates to CASRAFRTGELFF. The chain recombines TRBV13 with TRBJ2-2, with D unclear. V lost 6 bases to trimming and J lost 4 bases, with 9 bases between them. CDR3 length: 13 residues. Germline assignment: CDR1 PRHDT and CDR2 FYEKMQ (reference sequence).

This clone has at least ten counts. The genes are TRBV27 and TRBJ2-2; 9 positions agree with TRBD1. This CDR3 has 16 amino acids. Germline assignment: CDR1 MNHEY and CDR2 SMNVEV (reference sequence). J gave up 7 bases and V 6 bases, and 12 bases lay outside the gene matches. For the CDR3, the DNA is TGTGCCAGCAGCAAACCCGGGACAGGGTACGGCGGGGAGCTGTTTTTT. This codes for CASSKPGTGYGGELFF.

This clone was seen many times. V is TRBV20-1 and J is TRBJ1-5; a weak D match, TRBD1 (5 bases). This CDR3 has 14 residues. V was cut by 3 bases and J by 5 bases, with 14 bases left in between. Germline CDR1 reads DFQATT; CDR2 reads SNEGSKA (reference sequence). The CDR3 region is CSAREVQGDQPQHF. CDR3 DNA: TGCAGTGCTAGGGAGGTTCAGGGTGATCAGCCCCAGCATTTT.

This clone has just a few counts. This rearrangement joins TRBV6-2 or TRBV6-3 to TRBJ1-2, with D tentatively TRBD1 (6 bases). V lost 4 bases to trimming and J lost 8 bases, with 14 bases between them. Per the germline V gene, CDR1 is MNHEY and CDR2 is SVGEGT. This CDR3 spans 13 amino acids. CDR3 sequence (DNA): TGTGCCAGCAGTTTCGGCACAGGGAACGGCTACACCTTC. Its protein is CASSFGTGNGYTF.

This clone was recorded at least ten times. The chain recombines TRBV3-1 with TRBJ1-2; 8 positions agree with TRBD1. Per the germline V gene, CDR1 is LGHDT and CDR2 is YNNKEL (reference sequence). The CDR3 extends over 14 amino acids. The J segment lost 7 bases and the V segment lost 6 bases, leaving 10 bases of the junction unmatched. CDR3 DNA: TGTGCCAGCAGTCCCAGGGGGCGCTTATCTGGCTACACCTTC. The encoded protein is CASSPRGRLSGYTF.

This clone occurred many times. A much bigger clone sits one base away, suggesting this may be a read error. Other DNA sequences in the sample encode the same CDR3. The V call is TRBV12-3 or TRBV12-4, the J call TRBJ2-2; a possible D gene is TRBD2 (6 bases). CDR3 length equals 16 residues. Trimming stripped 6 bases from V and 0 bases from J, with 14 bases between. Written as DNA, the CDR3 is TGTGCCAGCAGCTGGGCGGGGCTCGCGAACACCGGGGAGCTGTTTTTT. Encoded protein: CASSWAGLANTGELFF.

This clone was counted many times. The V call is TRBV29-1, the J call TRBJ2-7, with TRBD1 identical over 9 bases. Germline V lookup: CDR1 SQVTM, CDR2 ANQGSEA. After removal of 6 bases from V and 2 bases from J, the junction contained 2 bases not matched to a gene. The CDR3 length is 12 residues. CDR3 in amino acids: CSVGQGTYEQYF. DNA of the CDR3: TGCAGCGTGGGACAGGGAACCTACGAGCAGTACTTC.

The chain combines TRBV14 with TRBJ1-4; TRBD1 aligns across 8 bases. With V trimmed by 1 base and J by 8 bases, 6 bases remained unmatched. CDR1 SGHDN and CDR2 FVKESK come from the germline V gene. CDR3 size: 15 residues. The CDR3 sequence is CASSQVGTGGEKLFF. The CDR3 coding sequence is TGTGCCAGCAGCCAAGTGGGGACAGGCGGAGAAAAACTGTTTTTT. Full variable domain (rest looked up from reference TRBV14 and TRBJ1-4): EAGVTQFPSHSVIEKGQTVTLRCDPISGHDNLYWYRRVMGKEIKFLLHFVKESKQDESGMPNNRFLAERTGGTYSTLKVQPAELEDSGVYFCASSQVGTGGEKLFFGSGTQLSVL.

Comments on this clone: One end of the junction does not line up with germline, which may come from a read error. This chain uses TRBV11-2 with TRBJ1-1, with D tentatively TRBD1 (6 bases). The germline gives CDR1 SGHAT, CDR2 FQNNGV. CDR3 length: 15 amino acids. In DNA form, the CDR3 reads TGTGCCAGCAGCAGATTCAGGGTTGGGGACACTGAGGCTTTCTTT. Translating gives CASSRFRVGDTEAFF.

In this sample, this clone turned up many times. V gene TRBV7-2 combines with J gene TRBJ2-7; D remains unclear. Germline CDR1 reads SGHTA; CDR2 reads FQGNSA. This CDR3 has 15 residues. The V and J ends lost 1 base and 3 bases respectively, with 13 bases between them. As DNA, the CDR3 is TGTGCCAGCAGCTTAGAGGATCGGATGGGCTACGAGCAGTACTTC. It codes for CASSLEDRMGYEQYF.

This clone was found many times. The chain is built from TRBV24-1 and TRBJ1-1; 7 positions match TRBD1. From germline, CDR1 is KGHDR and CDR2 SFDVKD. Trimming at V came to 9 bases and at J to 6 bases, leaving 6 bases not matched to a gene. The CDR3 sequence is 12 residues long. The CDR3 sequence is CATGQGDAEAFF. CDR3 bases: TGTGCCACCGGGCAGGGGGACGCTGAAGCTTTCTTT.

The sample holds many counts of this clone. V gene TRBV11-3 combines with J gene TRBJ2-1; D uncertain. With 7 bases removed from V and 1 base from J, the gap between germline ends came to 14 bases. Per the germline V gene, CDR1 is SGHNT and CDR2 is YENEEA. This CDR3 is built from 15 residues. Here the CDR3 reads CASTLFSRSYNEQFF. DNA for the CDR3: TGTGCCAGCACCCTCTTTAGCAGGTCCTACAATGAGCAGTTCTTC. The variable domain in full, with the rest retrieved from reference TRBV11-3 and TRBJ2-1, is EAGVVQSPRYKIIEKKQPVAFWCNPISGHNTLYWYLQNLGQGPELLIRYENEEAVDDSQLPKDRFSAERLKGVDSTLKIQPAELGDSAVYLCASTLFSRSYNEQFFGPGTRLTVL.

This clone has at least ten counts. The chain recombines TRBV4-1 with TRBJ1-2; unclear D gene. This CDR3 contains 12 residues. V was trimmed by 1 base and J by 2 bases, leaving 2 bases between them. From germline, CDR1 is MGHRA and CDR2 YSYEKL. As DNA, the CDR3 is TGCGCCAGCAGCCAAGGAAACTATGGCTACACCTTC. Its protein product is CASSQGNYGYTF.

This clone appeared a few times. This chain connects TRBV24-1 to TRBJ2-2; 8 bases fit TRBD2. V was pared by 6 bases and J by 3 bases, with 5 bases of the junction left unmatched. Germline V CDR1 and CDR2: KGHDR, SFDVKD. The CDR3 is 15 residues long. The DNA for the CDR3 is TGTGCCACCAGTTATCTCGGGGGGGACACCGGGGAGCTGTTTTTT. This codes for CATSYLGGDTGELFF.

The CDR3 here is CASSLWTSGNTIYF. The CDR3 DNA reads TGTGCCAGCAGCTTATGGACATCTGGAAACACCATATATTTT. J is TRBJ1-3 and V is TRBV5-8; TRBD1 might be the D (5 bases). The CDR3 has 14 residues. The V end was cut by 2 bases, the J end by 1 base, with 7 bases between. Germline CDR1 reads SGHTS; CDR2 reads YDEGEE.

The rearrangement joins TRBV6-5 to TRBJ2-5; D is tentatively TRBD1 or TRBD2 (6 bases each). V was clipped by 2 bases and J by 7 bases, with 20 bases between them. Germline values: CDR1 MNHEY, CDR2 SVGAGI. The CDR3 is 16 residues long. The chain's CDR3 is CASSYTSAGVEGTQYF. CDR3 bases: TGTGCCAGCAGTTACACGTCGGCAGGGGTGGAGGGGACCCAGTACTTC.

In this sample, this clone turned up a few times. The chain employs TRBV19 and TRBJ1-2; 9 bases agree with TRBD1. Germline CDR1 reads LNHDA; CDR2 reads SQIVND (reference sequence). The CDR3 covers 13 residues. After removal of 6 bases from V and 7 bases from J, the junction contained 6 bases not matched to a gene. CDR3 protein: CASSRDRDGGYTF. The CDR3 bases are TGTGCCAGTAGCCGGGACAGGGATGGTGGCTACACCTTC.

The chain links TRBV19 to TRBJ1-5; D is uncertain. Trimming stripped 7 bases from V and 2 bases from J, with 9 bases between. This CDR3 spans 13 amino acids. Germline V gives CDR1 LNHDA, CDR2 SQIVND (reference sequence). The CDR3 DNA sequence: TGTGCCAGTACCGGGATCGGCAATCAGCCCCAGCATTTT. It is translated as CASTGIGNQPQHF.

This clone has ten or more counts. The chain carries TRBV20-1 and TRBJ2-1; D call uncertain. This CDR3 comprises 16 residues. V was clipped by 1 base and J by 0 bases, with 13 bases between them. CDR1 and CDR2 from the germline V gene are DFQATT and SNEGSKA (reference sequence). For the CDR3, the DNA is TGCAGTGCTAGAGTCCGGGCACCGAGCTCCTACAATGAGCAGTTCTTC. Protein product: CSARVRAPSSYNEQFF.

This clone was detected many times. The CDR3 DNA reads TGCGCCAGCAGCTTGGAAGGGAAAAATTCACCCCTCCACTTT. Its protein product is CASSLEGKNSPLHF. This rearrangement joins TRBV5-1 to TRBJ1-6; D call uncertain. The V and J ends lost 0 bases and 7 bases respectively, with 8 bases between them. The CDR3 runs to 14 residues. Germline CDR1 and CDR2: SGHRS and YFSETQ. Supplemented by reference TRBV5-1 and TRBJ1-6, the full variable domain reads KAGVTQTPRYLIKTRGQQVTLSCSPISGHRSVSWYQQTPGQGLQFLFEYFSETQRNKGNFPGRFSGRQFSNSRSEMNVSTLELGDSALYLCASSLEGKNSPLHFGNGTRLTVT.

In its sample, this clone was seen many times. This chain links TRBV7-2 with TRBJ2-7; D remains unclear. CDR1 is SGHTA, CDR2 FQGNSA, per germline. Deletions cut 0 bases from V and 3 bases from J, with 6 bases between. This CDR3 spans 13 amino acids. The CDR3 bases are TGTGCCAGCAGCTTAGCCGACTTCTACGAGCAGTACTTC. This gives the protein CASSLADFYEQYF.

There are many counts of this clone. V and J are TRBV2 and TRBJ1-5, with D unclear. The CDR3 is 14 amino acids. Germline CDR1 SNHLY, CDR2 FYNNEI. The V end lost 7 bases, the J end lost 0 bases, and 10 bases lay between the germline ends. The CDR3 sequence: CASNEVYSNQPQHF. For the CDR3, the DNA is TGTGCCAGCAATGAGGTGTATAGCAATCAGCCCCAGCATTTT.